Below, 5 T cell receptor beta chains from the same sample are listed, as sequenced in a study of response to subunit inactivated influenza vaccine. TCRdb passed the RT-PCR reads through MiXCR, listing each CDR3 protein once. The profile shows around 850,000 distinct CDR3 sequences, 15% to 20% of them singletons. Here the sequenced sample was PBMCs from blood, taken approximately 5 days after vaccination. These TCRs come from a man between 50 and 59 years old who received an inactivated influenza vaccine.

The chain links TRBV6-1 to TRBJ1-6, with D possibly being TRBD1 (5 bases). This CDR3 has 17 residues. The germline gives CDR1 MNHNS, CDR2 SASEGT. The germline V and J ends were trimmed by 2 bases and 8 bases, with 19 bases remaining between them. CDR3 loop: CASSELLWGETYSPLHF. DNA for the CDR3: TGTGCCAGCAGTGAACTCTTGTGGGGGGAAACCTATTCACCCCTCCACTTT.

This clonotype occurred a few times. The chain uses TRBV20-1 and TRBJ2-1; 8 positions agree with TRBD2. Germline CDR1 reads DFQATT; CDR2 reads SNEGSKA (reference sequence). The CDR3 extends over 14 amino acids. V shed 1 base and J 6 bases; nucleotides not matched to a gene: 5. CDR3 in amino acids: CSARGGLGFNEQFF. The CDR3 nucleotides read TGCAGTGCTAGAGGGGGACTAGGATTCAATGAGCAGTTCTTC.

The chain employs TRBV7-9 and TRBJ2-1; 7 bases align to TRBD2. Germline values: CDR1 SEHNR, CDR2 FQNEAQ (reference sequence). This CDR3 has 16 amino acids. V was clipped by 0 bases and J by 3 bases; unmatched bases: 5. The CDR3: CASSLAGGPFYNEQFF. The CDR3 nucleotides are TGTGCCAGCAGCTTAGCGGGAGGGCCCTTCTACAATGAGCAGTTCTTC. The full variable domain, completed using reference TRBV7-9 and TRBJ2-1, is DTGVSQNPRHKITKRGQNVTFRCDPISEHNRLYWYRQTLGQGPEFLTYFQNEAQLEKSRLLSDRFSAERPKGSFSTLEIQRTEQGDSAMYLCASSLAGGPFYNEQFFGPGTRLTVL.

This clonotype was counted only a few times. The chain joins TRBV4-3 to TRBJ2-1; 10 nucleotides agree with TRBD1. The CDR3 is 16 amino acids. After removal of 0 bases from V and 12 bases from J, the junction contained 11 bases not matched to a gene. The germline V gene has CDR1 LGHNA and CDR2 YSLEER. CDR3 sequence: CASSQDLRTGGIGQFF. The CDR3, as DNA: TGCGCCAGCAGCCAAGACCTAAGGACAGGGGGAATTGGGCAGTTCTTC.

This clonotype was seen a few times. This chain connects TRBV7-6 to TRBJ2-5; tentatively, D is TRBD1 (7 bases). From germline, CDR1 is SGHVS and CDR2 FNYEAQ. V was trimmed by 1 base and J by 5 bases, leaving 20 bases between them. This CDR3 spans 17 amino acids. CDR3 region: CASSLEKWDPGGETQYF. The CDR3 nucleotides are TGTGCCAGCAGCTTAGAAAAGTGGGATCCAGGGGGGGAGACCCAGTACTTC.